This TCR beta chain is drawn from a study of blood T cells in healthy people across ages. V gave up 0 bases and J gave up 4 bases, with 15 bases separating them. Germline V gene sequence: CDR1 ENHRY, CDR2 SYGVKD. The CDR3 has 16 residues. A second 7 to 11 cycle PCR used barcoded and J-beta primers. MiXCR was run by TCRdb on the 5' RACE reads, yielding one entry per CDR3 protein. Of hundreds of thousands of distinct CDR3 sequences in the sample, less than 25% are singletons; the top ten hold 8.7%. The same specimen was also included in a second study, on T cells of mothers and their children.

The sequencing input was blood. The chain is built from TRBV10-3 and TRBJ1-1; the D is unclear. The TCR was taken from a boy aged 10-17 years in good health. CDR3 in DNA: TGTGCCATCAGTGAGTCTCCTGGGATGCTGGGCACTGAAGCTTTCTTT. This gives the protein CAISESPGMLGTEAFF.